Listed below are T cell receptor beta chains from one sample, sequenced in a study of OX40 agonist ivuxolimab in advanced cancers. The protocol was immunoSEQ multiplex PCR, while the TCRdb copy is restricted to in-frame clones and leaves out a portion. The sample has about 55,000 clones, more than 75% seen once; the top ten hold roughly an eighth. This material consisted of CD4+ or CD8+ T cells sorted from blood, taken in a trial of the OX40 agonist ivuxolimab. These receptors were collected from an adult with an advanced solid tumor such as melanoma, head and neck, liver or kidney cancer. Both conserved end residues are part of each CDR3. D genes are given only for firm matches. Clone size is not always given. Where it is, it says once, few, many or a class for expanded clones.

j_gene	v_gene	abundance	d_gene	CDR3aa	CDR3nt
TRBJ2-5	TRBV28	.	.	CASSLWGGSIQETQYF	TGTGCCAGCAGTTTATGGGGTGGTTCAATCCAAGAGACCCAGTACTTC
TRBJ2-3	TRBV30	.	.	CAWRDLVGYTDTQYF	TGTGCCTGGAGAGATTTAGTAGGTTACACAGATACGCAGTATTTT
TRBJ2-1	TRBV27	.	.	CASSLRLPSTHEQFF	TGTGCCAGCAGTTTACGACTGCCATCGACCCATGAGCAGTTCTTC
TRBJ2-7	TRBV7-3	.	.	CASSQQGSGYEQYF	TGTGCCAGCAGCCAACAGGGATCCGGCTACGAGCAGTACTTC
TRBJ1-1	TRBV18	.	.	CASSSLLEDTEAFF	TGTGCCAGCTCTAGTCTTCTCGAGGACACTGAAGCTTTCTTT
TRBJ1-2	TRBV9	.	TRBD1	CASSVAQGAGNGYTF	TGTGCCAGCAGCGTAGCTCAGGGGGCTGGGAATGGCTACACCTTC
TRBJ2-7	TRBV19	.	.	CASSQSSLREQYF	TGTGCCAGTAGTCAATCATCCTTGCGGGAGCAGTACTTC
TRBJ2-2	TRBV28	.	TRBD2	CASTLLAGGPSTGELFF	TGTGCCAGCACCCTGCTAGCGGGAGGGCCGAGCACCGGGGAGCTGTTTTTT
TRBJ2-7	TRBV6-1	.	.	CASSVFTGEQYF	TGTGCCAGCAGTGTTTTTACGGGTGAGCAGTACTTC
TRBJ2-1	TRBV5-1	.	TRBD1	CASSSAGQGFNEQFF	TGCGCCAGCAGCTCCGCGGGACAGGGTTTCAATGAGCAGTTCTTC
TRBJ1-1	TRBV7-9	.	.	CASSPRGTNTEAFF	TGTGCCAGCAGCCCCCGGGGAACGAACACTGAAGCTTTCTTT
TRBJ1-4	TRBV28	once	.	CASSLRPTKTNEKLFF	TGTGCCAGCAGTTTACGTCCAACGAAGACTAATGAAAAACTGTTTTTT
TRBJ2-1	TRBV27	.	.	CASSRGSAGGYNEQFF	TGTGCCAGCAGTCGGGGATCGGCGGGTGGGTACAATGAGCAGTTCTTC
TRBJ2-7	TRBV11-2	.	.	CASSLVGLPSYEQYF	TGTGCCAGCAGCTTAGTCGGACTGCCCTCCTACGAGCAGTACTTC
TRBJ2-3	TRBV7-3	.	TRBD2	CASGREVLDTQYF	TGTGCCAGCGGGCGGGAGGTATTAGATACGCAGTATTTT
TRBJ2-1	TRBV5-1	.	TRBD2	CASSQTSGTITEQFF	TGCGCCAGCAGCCAGACTAGCGGAACTATTACTGAGCAGTTCTTC
TRBJ1-2	TRBV6-1	.	.	CASSEGWTADYGYTF	TGTGCCAGCAGTGAAGGCTGGACAGCAGACTATGGCTACACCTTC
TRBJ1-5	TRBV27	.	TRBD1	CASSAQYRGQGGQPQHF	TGTGCCAGCAGTGCTCAGTACCGGGGACAGGGGGGTCAGCCCCAGCATTTT
TRBJ1-6	TRBV7-9	.	TRBD1	CASSFGDRDRLLHF	TGTGCCAGCAGCTTCGGGGACAGAGACCGTCTCCTCCACTTT
TRBJ2-7	TRBV11-3	.	TRBD2	CASSLEHRPGGEQYF	TGTGCCAGCAGCTTAGAGCACAGGCCGGGGGGTGAGCAGTACTTC
TRBJ1-3	TRBV5-8	.	TRBD1	CASSTGQGALISGNTIYF	TGTGCCAGCAGCACGGGACAGGGGGCCCTAATCTCTGGAAACACCATATATTTT
TRBJ1-2	TRBV27	.	.	CASSDPISGYTF	TGTGCCAGCAGTGATCCAATATCTGGCTACACCTTC
TRBJ2-7	TRBV5-4	.	TRBD2	CASSHGGSSYEQYF	TGTGCCAGCAGCCATGGCGGGAGTTCCTACGAGCAGTACTTC
TRBJ2-2	TRBV18	few	.	CASKQGQTNTGELFF	TGTGCCAGTAAACAAGGACAGACGAACACCGGGGAGCTGTTTTTT
TRBJ2-1	TRBV6-5	.	.	CASSSLGRNSYNEQFF	TGTGCCAGCAGTTCCCTGGGGCGGAACTCCTACAATGAGCAGTTCTTC
TRBJ1-2	TRBV19	once	.	CASSIPGTFSDGYTF	TGTGCCAGTAGTATTCCCGGGACCTTTTCGGACGGCTACACCTTC
TRBJ2-5	TRBV10-1	.	TRBD1	CASSLTGPPETQYF	TGCGCCAGCAGTCTGACAGGGCCGCCGGAGACCCAGTACTTC
TRBJ2-7	TRBV15	.	.	CATSRGSTYEQYF	TGTGCCACCAGCAGAGGCAGTACCTACGAGCAGTACTTC
TRBJ2-2	TRBV28	few	.	CASHQSSGELFF	TGTGCCAGCCACCAATCCTCCGGGGAGCTGTTTTTT
TRBJ2-2	TRBV5-1	.	.	CASSLQGSFSGELFF	TGCGCCAGCAGCTTGCAGGGGAGTTTCTCCGGGGAGCTGTTTTTT
TRBJ2-3	TRBV12-5	.	.	CASGLGGGSDTQYF	TGTGCTAGTGGTTTGGGAGGGGGGTCAGATACGCAGTATTTT
TRBJ2-1	TRBV15	.	.	CATSREGTGTAGQFF	TGTGCCACCAGCAGGGAGGGAACAGGGACGGCCGGGCAGTTCTTC
TRBJ2-1	TRBV7-9	few	TRBD2	CASSVGSGRPYNEQFF	TGTGCCAGCAGCGTAGGTAGCGGGAGGCCTTACAATGAGCAGTTCTTC
TRBJ1-2	TRBV5-4	.	.	CASSGPLGDYGYTF	TGTGCCAGCAGCGGCCCACTGGGTGACTATGGCTACACCTTC
TRBJ1-3	TRBV5-1	.	.	CASSSRGAGNTIYF	TGCGCCAGCAGCTCCAGGGGTGCAGGAAACACCATATATTTT
TRBJ2-7	TRBV2	.	.	CASSRTYEQYF	TGTGCCAGCAGCCGGACCTACGAGCAGTACTTC
TRBJ2-2	TRBV4-1	.	TRBD2	CASSQVPGGNTGELFF	TGCGCCAGCAGCCAAGTCCCGGGAGGGAACACCGGGGAGCTGTTTTTT
TRBJ2-1	TRBV7-3	.	.	CASSLEPQGEQFF	TGTGCCAGCAGCTTGGAGCCCCAGGGTGAGCAGTTCTTC
TRBJ1-2	TRBV6-5	.	TRBD1	CASSQDRGGGYTF	TGTGCCAGCAGTCAGGACAGGGGCGGTGGCTACACCTTC
TRBJ1-1	TRBV19	.	.	CASSIGALGNTEAFF	TGTGCCAGTAGTATCGGGGCCCTGGGGAACACTGAAGCTTTCTTT
TRBJ2-6	TRBV5-4	.	TRBD1	CASSWDRVLSGANVLTF	TGTGCCAGCAGCTGGGACAGAGTTCTCTCTGGGGCCAACGTCCTGACTTTC
TRBJ1-1	TRBV5-1	once	.	CASRERQSATEAFF	TGCGCCAGCAGAGAGAGACAGTCCGCCACTGAAGCTTTCTTT
TRBJ2-7	TRBV7-9	.	.	CASSLTGVDSYEQYF	TGTGCCAGCAGCTTGACCGGGGTAGACTCCTACGAGCAGTACTTC
TRBJ2-3	TRBV13	.	.	CASSFSSTDTQYF	TGTGCCAGCAGCTTTTCTAGCACAGATACGCAGTATTTT
TRBJ1-5	TRBV28	.	.	CASSLFSNQPQHF	TGTGCCAGCAGTTTATTTAGCAATCAGCCCCAGCATTTT